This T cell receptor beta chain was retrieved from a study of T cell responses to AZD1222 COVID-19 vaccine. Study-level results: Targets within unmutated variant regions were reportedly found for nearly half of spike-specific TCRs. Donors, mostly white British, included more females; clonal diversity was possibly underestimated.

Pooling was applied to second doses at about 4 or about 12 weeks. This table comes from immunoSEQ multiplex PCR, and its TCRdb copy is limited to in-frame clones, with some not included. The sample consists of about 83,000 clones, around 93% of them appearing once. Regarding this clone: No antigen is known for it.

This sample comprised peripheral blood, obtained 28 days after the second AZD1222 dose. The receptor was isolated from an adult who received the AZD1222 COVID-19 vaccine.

CDR3 nucleotides: TGTGCCAGCAGTGCCTCAGGGGTGAACACTGAAGCTTTCTTT. Translating gives CASSASGVNTEAFF. The V gene is TRBV25-1, the J gene TRBJ1-1, with D perhaps matching TRBD1 (6 bases). The CDR3 contains 14 residues. Trimming removed 4 bases from V and 0 bases from J, with 9 bases in between. Germline values: CDR1 MGHDK, CDR2 SYGVNS.